This entry concerns a single T cell receptor beta chain. The antigen is unknown. These data come from a study of blood T cells in healthy people across ages. For the second PCR, which ran for about 7 to 12 cycles, a sample-barcoded 5' primer and a J-beta primer mix were used. TCRdb itself ran the 5' RACE reads through MiXCR, one entry per CDR3 protein. The repertoire holds more than 700,000 distinct CDR3 sequences, about 53% seen once, with 41% in the top ten. The study, taken as a whole, reports: Calculation of diversity from one million T cells yielded estimates considered to be underestimates.

Per germline, CDR1 SQVTM and CDR2 ANQGSEA. The CDR3 is made up of 15 amino acids. Trimming cost V 6 bases and J 1 base; bases outside gene matches: 7. Peripheral blood samples of roughly 10 milliliters were drawn from each donor. Sequenced sample: blood. J is TRBJ2-1 and V is TRBV29-1, with TRBD1 matching over 9 bases. This TCR was sampled from an elderly man in good health. CDR3 sequence: CSVRTGTGSYNEQFF. For the CDR3, the DNA is TGCAGCGTCCGTACGGGGACAGGGTCCTACAATGAGCAGTTCTTC.